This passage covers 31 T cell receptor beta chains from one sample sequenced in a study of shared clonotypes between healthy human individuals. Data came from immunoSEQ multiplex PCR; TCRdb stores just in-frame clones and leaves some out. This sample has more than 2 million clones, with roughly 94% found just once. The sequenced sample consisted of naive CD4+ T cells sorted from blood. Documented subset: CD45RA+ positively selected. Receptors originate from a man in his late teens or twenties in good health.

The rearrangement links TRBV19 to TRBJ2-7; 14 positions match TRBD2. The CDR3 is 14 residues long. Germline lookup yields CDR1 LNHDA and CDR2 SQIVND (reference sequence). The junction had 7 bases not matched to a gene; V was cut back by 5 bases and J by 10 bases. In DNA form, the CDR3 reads TGTGCCAGTAGTGAAGGGACTAGCGGGAGCAGACAGTACTTC. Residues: CASSEGTSGSRQYF.

CDR3 sequence reads: CAISYTGSTGNEQFF. The CDR3 nucleotides are TGTGCCATCAGCTATACAGGGAGTACAGGGAATGAGCAGTTCTTC. This chain links TRBV10-3 with TRBJ2-1; TRBD1 is a possible D gene (6 bases). CDR3 size: 15 residues. Germline V gives CDR1 ENHRY, CDR2 SYGVKD. The V and J ends lost 6 bases and 7 bases respectively, with 19 bases between them.

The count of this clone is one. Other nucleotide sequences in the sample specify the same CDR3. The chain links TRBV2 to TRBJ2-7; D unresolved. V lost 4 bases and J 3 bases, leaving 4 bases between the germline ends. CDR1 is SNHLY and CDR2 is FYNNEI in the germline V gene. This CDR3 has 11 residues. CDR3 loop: CASSVFYEQYF. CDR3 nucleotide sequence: TGTGCCAGCAGTGTCTTCTACGAGCAGTACTTC.

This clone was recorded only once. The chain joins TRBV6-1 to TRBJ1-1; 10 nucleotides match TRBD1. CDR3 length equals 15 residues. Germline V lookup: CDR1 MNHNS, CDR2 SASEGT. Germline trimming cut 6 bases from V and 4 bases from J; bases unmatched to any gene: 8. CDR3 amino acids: CASREPRQGATEAFF. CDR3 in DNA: TGTGCCAGCAGAGAACCCCGACAGGGGGCCACTGAAGCTTTCTTT.

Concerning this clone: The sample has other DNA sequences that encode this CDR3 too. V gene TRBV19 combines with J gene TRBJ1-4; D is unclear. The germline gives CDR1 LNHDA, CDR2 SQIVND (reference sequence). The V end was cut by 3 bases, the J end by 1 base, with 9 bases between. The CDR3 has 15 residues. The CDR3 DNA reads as TGTGCCAGTAGTATCCTGGCAGGAACTAATGAAAAACTGTTTTTT. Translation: CASSILAGTNEKLFF. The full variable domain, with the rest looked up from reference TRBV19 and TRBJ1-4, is DGGITQSPKYLFRKEGQNVTLSCEQNLNHDAMYWYRQDPGQGLRLIYYSQIVNDFQKGDIAEGYSVSREKKESFPLTVTSAQKNPTAFYLCASSILAGTNEKLFFGSGTQLSVL.

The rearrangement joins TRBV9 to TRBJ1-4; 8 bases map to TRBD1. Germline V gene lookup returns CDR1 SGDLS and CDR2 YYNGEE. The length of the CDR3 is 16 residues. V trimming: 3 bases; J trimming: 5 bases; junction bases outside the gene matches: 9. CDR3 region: CASSDPQGQVNEKLFF. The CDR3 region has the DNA TGTGCCAGCAGCGACCCTCAGGGACAGGTGAATGAAAAACTGTTTTTT.

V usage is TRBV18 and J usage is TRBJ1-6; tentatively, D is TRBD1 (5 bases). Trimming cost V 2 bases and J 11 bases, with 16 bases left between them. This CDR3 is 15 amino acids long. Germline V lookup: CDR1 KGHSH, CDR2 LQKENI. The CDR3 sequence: CASSPAATRGPPLHF. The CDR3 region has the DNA TGTGCCAGCTCACCAGCGGCAACCCGGGGACCACCCCTCCACTTT. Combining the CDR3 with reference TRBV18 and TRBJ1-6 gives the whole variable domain NAGVMQNPRHLVRRRGQEARLRCSPMKGHSHVYWYRQLPEEGLKFMVYLQKENIIDESGMPKERFSAEFPKEGPSILRIQQVVRGDSAAYFCASSPAATRGPPLHFGNGTRLTVT.

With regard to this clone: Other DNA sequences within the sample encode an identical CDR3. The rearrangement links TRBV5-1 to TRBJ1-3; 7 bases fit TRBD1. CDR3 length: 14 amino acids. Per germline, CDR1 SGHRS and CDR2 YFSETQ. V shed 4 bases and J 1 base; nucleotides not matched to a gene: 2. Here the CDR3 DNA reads TGCGCCAGCAGCGTGACAGGGTCTGGAAACACCATATATTTT. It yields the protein CASSVTGSGNTIYF.

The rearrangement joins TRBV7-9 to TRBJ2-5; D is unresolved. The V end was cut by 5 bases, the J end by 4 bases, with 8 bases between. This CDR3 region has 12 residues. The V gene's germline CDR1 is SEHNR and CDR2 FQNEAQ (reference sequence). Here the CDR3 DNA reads TGTGCCAGCAGCACCCAAGTAGAGACCCAGTACTTC. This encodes CASSTQVETQYF. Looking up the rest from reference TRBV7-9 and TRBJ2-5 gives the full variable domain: DTGVSQNPRHKITKRGQNVTFRCDPISEHNRLYWYRQTLGQGPEFLTYFQNEAQLEKSRLLSDRFSAERPKGSFSTLEIQRTEQGDSAMYLCASSTQVETQYFGPGTRLLVL.

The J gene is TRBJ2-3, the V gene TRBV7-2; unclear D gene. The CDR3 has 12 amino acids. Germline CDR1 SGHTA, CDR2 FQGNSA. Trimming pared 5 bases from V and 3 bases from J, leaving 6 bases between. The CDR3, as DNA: TGTGCCAGCAGCACCTTTACAGATACGCAGTATTTT. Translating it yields CASSTFTDTQYF.

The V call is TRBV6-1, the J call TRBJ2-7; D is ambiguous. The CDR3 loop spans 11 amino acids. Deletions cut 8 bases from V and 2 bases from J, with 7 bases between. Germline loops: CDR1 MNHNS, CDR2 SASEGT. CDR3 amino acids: CASLKTYEQYF. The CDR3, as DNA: TGTGCCAGCTTGAAAACCTACGAGCAGTACTTC.

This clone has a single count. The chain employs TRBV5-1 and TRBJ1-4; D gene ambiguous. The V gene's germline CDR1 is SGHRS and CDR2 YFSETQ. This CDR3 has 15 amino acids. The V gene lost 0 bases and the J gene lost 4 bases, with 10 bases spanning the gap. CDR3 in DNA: TGCGCCAGCAGCTTGGGGGCCGGTTTTAATGAAAAACTGTTTTTT. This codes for CASSLGAGFNEKLFF.

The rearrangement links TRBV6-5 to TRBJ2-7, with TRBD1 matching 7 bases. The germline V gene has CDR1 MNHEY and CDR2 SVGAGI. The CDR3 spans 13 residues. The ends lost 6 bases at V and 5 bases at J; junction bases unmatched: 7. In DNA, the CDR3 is TGTGCCAGCAGCAGGGGGTCTGGGGACGAGCAGTACTTC. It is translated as CASSRGSGDEQYF.

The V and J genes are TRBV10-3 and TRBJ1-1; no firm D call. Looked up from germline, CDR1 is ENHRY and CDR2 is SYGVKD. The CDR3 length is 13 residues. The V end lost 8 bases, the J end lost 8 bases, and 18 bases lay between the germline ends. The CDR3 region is CAIRKEAVGEAFF. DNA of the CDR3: TGTGCCATCCGTAAAGAGGCAGTTGGGGAAGCTTTCTTT.

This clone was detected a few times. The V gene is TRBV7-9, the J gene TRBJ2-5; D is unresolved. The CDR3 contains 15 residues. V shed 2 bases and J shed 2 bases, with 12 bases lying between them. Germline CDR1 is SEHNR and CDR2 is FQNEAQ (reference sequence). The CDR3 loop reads CASSLPSTLQETQYF. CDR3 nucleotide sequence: TGTGCCAGCAGCTTACCATCGACCCTACAAGAGACCCAGTACTTC.

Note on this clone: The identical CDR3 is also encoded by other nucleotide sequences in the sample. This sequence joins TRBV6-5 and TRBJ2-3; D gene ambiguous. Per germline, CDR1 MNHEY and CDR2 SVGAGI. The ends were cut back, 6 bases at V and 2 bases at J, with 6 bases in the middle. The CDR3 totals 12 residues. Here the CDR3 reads CASRTTTDTQYF. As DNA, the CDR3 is TGTGCCAGCAGAACCACCACAGATACGCAGTATTTT.

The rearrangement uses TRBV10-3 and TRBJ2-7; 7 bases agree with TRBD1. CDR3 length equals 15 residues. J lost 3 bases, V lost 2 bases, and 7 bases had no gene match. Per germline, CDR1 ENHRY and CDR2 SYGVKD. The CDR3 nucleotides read TGTGCCATCAGTGAGGTCAAGACAGGGCTCTACGAGCAGTACTTC. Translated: CAISEVKTGLYEQYF.

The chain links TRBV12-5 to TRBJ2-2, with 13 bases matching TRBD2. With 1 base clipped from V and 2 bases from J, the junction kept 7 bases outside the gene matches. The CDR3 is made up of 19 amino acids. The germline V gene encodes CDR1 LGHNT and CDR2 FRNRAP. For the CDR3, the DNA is TGTGCTAGTGGTTTGGCCAGGACTAGCGGGAGAGATAACACCGGGGAGCTGTTTTTT. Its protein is CASGLARTSGRDNTGELFF. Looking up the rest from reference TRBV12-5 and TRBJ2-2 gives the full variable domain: DARVTQTPRHKVTEMGQEVTMRCQPILGHNTVFWYRQTMMQGLELLAYFRNRAPLDDSGMPKDRFSAEMPDATLATLKIQPSEPRDSAVYFCASGLARTSGRDNTGELFFGEGSRLTVL.

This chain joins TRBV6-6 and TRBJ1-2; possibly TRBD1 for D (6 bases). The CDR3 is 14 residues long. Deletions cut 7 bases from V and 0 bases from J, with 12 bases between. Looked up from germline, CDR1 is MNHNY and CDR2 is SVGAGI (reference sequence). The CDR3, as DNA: TGTGCCAGCAATAGACAGGAGACTAACTATGGCTACACCTTC. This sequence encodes CASNRQETNYGYTF.

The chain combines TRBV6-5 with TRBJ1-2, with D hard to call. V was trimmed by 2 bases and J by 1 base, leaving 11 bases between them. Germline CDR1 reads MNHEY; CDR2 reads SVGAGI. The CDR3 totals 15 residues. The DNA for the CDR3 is TGTGCCAGCAGTTACGGCCCAGCCCTTAACTATGGCTACACCTTC. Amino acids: CASSYGPALNYGYTF.

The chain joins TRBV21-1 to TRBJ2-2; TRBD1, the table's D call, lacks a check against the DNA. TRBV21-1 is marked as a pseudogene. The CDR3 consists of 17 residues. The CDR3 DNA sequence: TGTGCCAGCAGCAAAGTAGGTTGCAGGGGTGACACCGGGGAGCTGTTTTTT. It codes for CASSKVGCRGDTGELFF.

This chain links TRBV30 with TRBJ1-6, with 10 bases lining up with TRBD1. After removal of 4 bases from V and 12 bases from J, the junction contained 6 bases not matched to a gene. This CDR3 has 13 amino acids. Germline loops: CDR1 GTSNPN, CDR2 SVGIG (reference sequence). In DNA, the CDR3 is TGTGCCTGGACAGGGACAGGGGTCGAACCCCTCCACTTT. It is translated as CAWTGTGVEPLHF.

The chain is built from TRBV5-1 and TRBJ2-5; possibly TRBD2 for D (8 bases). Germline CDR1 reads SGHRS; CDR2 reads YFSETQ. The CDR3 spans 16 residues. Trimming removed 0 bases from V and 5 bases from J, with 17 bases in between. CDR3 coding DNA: TGCGCCAGCAGCTTGGTGGGACTAGAGGGGGCGGAGACCCAGTACTTC. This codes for CASSLVGLEGAETQYF.

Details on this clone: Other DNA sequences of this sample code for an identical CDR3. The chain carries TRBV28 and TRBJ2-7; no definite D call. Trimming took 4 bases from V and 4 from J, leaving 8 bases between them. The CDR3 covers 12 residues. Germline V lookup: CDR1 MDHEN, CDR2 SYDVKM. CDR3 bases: TGTGCCAGCAGTTCCACGGTGTACGAGCAGTACTTC. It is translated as CASSSTVYEQYF.

CDR3 loop: CASLPGSFIGELFF. CDR3 sequence (DNA): TGTGCCAGCTTACCGGGCAGCTTCATCGGGGAGCTGTTTTTT. The genes are TRBV11-2 and TRBJ2-2, with no clear D. Germline CDR1 is SGHAT and CDR2 is FQNNGV. This CDR3 has 14 amino acids. Trimming pared 8 bases from V and 7 bases from J, leaving 17 bases between. Full variable domain (remainder filled in from reference TRBV11-2 and TRBJ2-2): EAGVAQSPRYKIIEKRQSVAFWCNPISGHATLYWYQQILGQGPKLLIQFQNNGVVDDSQLPKDRFSAERLKGVDSTLKIQPAKLEDSAVYLCASLPGSFIGELFFGEGSRLTVL.

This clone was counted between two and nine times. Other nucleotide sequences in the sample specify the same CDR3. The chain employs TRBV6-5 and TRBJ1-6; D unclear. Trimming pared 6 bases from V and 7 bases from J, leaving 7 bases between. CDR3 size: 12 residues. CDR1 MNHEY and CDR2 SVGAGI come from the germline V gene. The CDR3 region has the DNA TGTGCCAGCAGGGGATCCAATTCACCCCTCCACTTT. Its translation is CASRGSNSPLHF.

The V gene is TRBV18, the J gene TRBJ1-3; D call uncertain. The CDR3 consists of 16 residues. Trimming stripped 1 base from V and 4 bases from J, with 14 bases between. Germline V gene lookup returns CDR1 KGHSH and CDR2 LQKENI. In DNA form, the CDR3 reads TGTGCCAGCTCACCACTAACGGGTGACCTCGGAAACACCATATATTTT. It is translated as CASSPLTGDLGNTIYF.

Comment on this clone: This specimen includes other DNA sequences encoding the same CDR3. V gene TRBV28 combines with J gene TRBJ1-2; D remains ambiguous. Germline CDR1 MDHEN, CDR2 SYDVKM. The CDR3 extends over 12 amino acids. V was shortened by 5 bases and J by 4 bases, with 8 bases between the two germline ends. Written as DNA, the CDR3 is TGTGCCAGCAGTCCACCCCGCTATGGCTACACCTTC. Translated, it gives CASSPPRYGYTF.

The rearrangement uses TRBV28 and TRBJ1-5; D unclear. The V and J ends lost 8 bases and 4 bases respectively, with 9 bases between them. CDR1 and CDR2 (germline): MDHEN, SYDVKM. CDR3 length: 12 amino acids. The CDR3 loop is CASAEGNQPQHF. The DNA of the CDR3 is TGTGCCAGCGCCGAAGGGAATCAGCCCCAGCATTTT.

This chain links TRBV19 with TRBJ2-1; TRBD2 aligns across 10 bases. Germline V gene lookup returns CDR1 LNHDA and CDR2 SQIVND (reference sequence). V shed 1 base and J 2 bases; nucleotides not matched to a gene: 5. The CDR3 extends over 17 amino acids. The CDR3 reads CASSIGGTSGAYNEQFF. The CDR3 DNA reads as TGTGCCAGTAGTATAGGGGGCACTAGCGGGGCCTACAATGAGCAGTTCTTC.

CDR3 amino acids: CASSGLAGGKETQYF. CDR3 bases: TGTGCCAGCAGCGGACTAGCGGGGGGAAAAGAGACCCAGTACTTC. The chain joins TRBV2 to TRBJ2-5; 14 nucleotides match TRBD2. V lost 6 bases, J lost 3 bases, and 3 bases stayed unmatched. The CDR3 is 15 residues long. Germline CDR1 SNHLY, CDR2 FYNNEI.